This entry describes one T cell receptor beta chain. Its specificity is not known. This CDR3 has 12 residues. Germline-derived CDR1 and CDR2 are LGHNT and FRNRAP. Trimming removed 7 bases at V and 8 bases at J, with 12 bases between. The source of the sample is a study of graft-versus-host responses after intestinal transplantation. Generated by immunoSEQ multiplex PCR, the TCRdb table keeps only in-frame clones and is missing some. Among 100,000 or so clones listed, roughly 91% were seen once. Study outcomes and limitations: Allograft clonal ratios (graft-versus-host to host-versus-graft) were high in patients who had graft-donor T cell macrochimerism.

This receptor was identified in a human donor who received an intestinal transplant. The specimen was unstimulated CD8+ T cells sorted from spleen or lymph node cells, collected before intestinal transplant. The V call is TRBV12-5, the J call TRBJ2-1, with a weak D call TRBD2 (6 bases). CDR3 sequence (DNA): TGTGCTAGTGCCATACCGGGGGATGAGCAGTTCTTC. This translates into CASAIPGDEQFF.